This entry concerns a single T cell receptor beta chain. As processed by the authors: The authors estimated nucleated cell counts from reference gene primer amplification. The table came from immunoSEQ multiplex PCR; TCRdb's copy has only in-frame clones and leaves some out. That table is the source of V, J and clone size, and D and trimming were worked out from the DNA. The table has 250,000 to 300,000 clones, 70% to 90% seen once. This record comes from a study of blood T cell repertoires in COVID-19. In the study overall: The samples span acute and convalescent COVID-19 from the United States, Italy and Spain. Sources were T cells, B-cell-depleted T cells, or PBMCs; the material itself was cDNA or gDNA.

V shed 4 bases, J shed 1 base, and the junction held 3 bases outside the gene matches. The CDR3 contains 15 residues. The germline V gene encodes CDR1 SEHNR and CDR2 FQNEAQ (reference sequence). Sequences were obtained from peripheral blood. The chain employs TRBV7-9 and TRBJ2-1; 8 bases map to TRBD1. This clonotype was obtained from a woman in her seventies with acute or convalescent COVID-19. The CDR3 sequence: CASSSNRGSYNEQFF. CDR3 bases: TGTGCCAGCAGCTCGAACAGGGGGTCCTACAATGAGCAGTTCTTC.